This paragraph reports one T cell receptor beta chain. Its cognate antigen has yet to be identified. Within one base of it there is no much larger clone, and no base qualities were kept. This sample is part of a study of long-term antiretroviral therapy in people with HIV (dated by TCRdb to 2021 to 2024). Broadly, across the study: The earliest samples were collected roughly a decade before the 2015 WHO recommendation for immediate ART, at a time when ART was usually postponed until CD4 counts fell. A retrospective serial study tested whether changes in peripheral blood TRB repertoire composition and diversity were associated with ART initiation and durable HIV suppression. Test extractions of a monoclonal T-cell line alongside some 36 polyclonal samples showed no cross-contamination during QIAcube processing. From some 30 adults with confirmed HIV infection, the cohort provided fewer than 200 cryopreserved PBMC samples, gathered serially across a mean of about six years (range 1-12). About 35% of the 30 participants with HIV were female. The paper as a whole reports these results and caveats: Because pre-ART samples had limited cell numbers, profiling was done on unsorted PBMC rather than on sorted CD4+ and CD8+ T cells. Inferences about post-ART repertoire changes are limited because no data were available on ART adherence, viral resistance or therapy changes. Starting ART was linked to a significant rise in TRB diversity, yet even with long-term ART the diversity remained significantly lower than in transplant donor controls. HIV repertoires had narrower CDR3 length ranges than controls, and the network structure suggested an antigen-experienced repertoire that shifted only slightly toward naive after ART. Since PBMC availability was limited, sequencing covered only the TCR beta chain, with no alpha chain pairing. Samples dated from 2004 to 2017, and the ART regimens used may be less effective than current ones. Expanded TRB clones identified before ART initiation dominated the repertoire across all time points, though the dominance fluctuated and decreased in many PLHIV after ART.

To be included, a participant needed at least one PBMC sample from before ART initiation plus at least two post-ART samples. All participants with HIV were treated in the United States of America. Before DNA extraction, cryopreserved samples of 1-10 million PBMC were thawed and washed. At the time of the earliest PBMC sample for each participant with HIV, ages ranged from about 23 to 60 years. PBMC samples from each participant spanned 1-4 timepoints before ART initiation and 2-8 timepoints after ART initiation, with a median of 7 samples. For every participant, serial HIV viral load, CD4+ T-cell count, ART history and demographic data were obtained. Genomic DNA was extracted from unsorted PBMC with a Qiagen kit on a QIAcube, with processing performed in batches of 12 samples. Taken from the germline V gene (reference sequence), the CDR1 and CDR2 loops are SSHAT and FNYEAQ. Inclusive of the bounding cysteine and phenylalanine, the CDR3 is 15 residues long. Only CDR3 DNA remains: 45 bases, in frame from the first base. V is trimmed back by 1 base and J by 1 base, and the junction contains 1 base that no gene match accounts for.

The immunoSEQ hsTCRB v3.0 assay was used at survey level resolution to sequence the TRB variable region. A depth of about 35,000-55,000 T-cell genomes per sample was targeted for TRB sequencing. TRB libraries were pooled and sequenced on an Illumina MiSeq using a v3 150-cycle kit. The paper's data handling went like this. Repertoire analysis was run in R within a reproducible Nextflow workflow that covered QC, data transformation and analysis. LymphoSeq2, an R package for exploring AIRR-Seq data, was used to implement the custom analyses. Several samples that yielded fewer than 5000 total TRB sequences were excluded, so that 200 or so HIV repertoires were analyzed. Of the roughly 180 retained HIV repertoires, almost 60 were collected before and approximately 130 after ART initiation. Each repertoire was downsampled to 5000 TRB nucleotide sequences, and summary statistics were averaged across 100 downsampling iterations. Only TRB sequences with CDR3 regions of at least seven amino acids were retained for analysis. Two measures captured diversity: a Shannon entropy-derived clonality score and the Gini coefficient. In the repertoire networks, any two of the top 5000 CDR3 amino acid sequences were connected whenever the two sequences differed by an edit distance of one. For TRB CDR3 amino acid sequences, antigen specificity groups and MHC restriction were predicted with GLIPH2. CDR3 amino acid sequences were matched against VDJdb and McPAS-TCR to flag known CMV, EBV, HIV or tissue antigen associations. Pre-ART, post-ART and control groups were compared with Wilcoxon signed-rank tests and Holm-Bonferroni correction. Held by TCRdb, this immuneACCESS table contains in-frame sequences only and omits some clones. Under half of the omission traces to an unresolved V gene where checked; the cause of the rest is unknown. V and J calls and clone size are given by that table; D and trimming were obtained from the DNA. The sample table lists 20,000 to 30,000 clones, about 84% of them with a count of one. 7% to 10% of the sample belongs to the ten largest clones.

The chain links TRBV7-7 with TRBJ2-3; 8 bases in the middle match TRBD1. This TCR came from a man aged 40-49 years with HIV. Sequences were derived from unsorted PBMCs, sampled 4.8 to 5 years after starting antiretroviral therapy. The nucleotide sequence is TGTGCCAGCAGCTTAGGGACAGGGCGCACAGATACGCAGTATTTT. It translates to CASSLGTGRTDTQYF. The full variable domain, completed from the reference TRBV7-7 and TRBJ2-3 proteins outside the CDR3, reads GAGVSQSPRYKVTKRGQDVTLRCDPISSHATLYWYQQALGQGPEFLTYFNYEAQPDKSGLPSDRFSAERPEGSISTLTIQRTEQRDSAMYRCASSLGTGRTDTQYFGPGTRLTVL.